This entry describes one T cell receptor (beta chain). In TCRdb, the 5' RACE reads were re-called with MiXCR into one record per CDR3 protein. The top ten clones hold about 0.98% of a sample with about 660,000 distinct CDR3 sequences, 8.6% of them seen once. This entry comes from a study of identical twins. Trimming took 1 base from V and 0 from J; bases not matched to a gene: 9. From germline, CDR1 is SGHTA and CDR2 FQGNSA. This CDR3 spans 17 amino acids. The sample was also reused in another study, on yellow fever vaccine responses in identical twins.

The sequencing input was PBMCs. The chain carries TRBV7-2 and TRBJ2-7, with 7 bases fitting TRBD2. The TCR originated in a woman aged 18-29 years in good health. The CDR3 region has the DNA TGTGCCAGCAGCTTAGGGGCCCGCGGGGGTTTCTCCTACGAGCAGTACTTC. Encoded protein: CASSLGARGGFSYEQYF.